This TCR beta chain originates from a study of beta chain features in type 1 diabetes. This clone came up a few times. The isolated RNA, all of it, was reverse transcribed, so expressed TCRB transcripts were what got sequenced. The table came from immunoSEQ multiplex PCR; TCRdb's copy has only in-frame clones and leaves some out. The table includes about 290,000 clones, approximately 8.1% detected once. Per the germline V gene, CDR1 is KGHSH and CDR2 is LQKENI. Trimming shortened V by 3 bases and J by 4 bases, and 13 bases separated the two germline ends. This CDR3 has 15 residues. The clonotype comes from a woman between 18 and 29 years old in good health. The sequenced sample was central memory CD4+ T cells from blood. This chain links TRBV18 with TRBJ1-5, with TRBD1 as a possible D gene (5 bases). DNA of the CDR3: TGTGCCAGCTCACCGGCAGCAGGGCCTAATCAGCCCCAGCATTTT. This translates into CASSPAAGPNQPQHF.